This TCR beta chain was retrieved from a study of blood T cell repertoires in COVID-19. The V and J ends lost 2 bases and 5 bases respectively, with 6 bases between them. Germline V gene lookup returns CDR1 DFQATT and CDR2 SNEGSKA (reference sequence). There are 11 residues in the CDR3. Data came from immunoSEQ multiplex PCR; TCRdb stores just in-frame clones and leaves some out. The data contain around 310,000 clones, roughly 88% of them singletons. The sequenced material came from peripheral blood. This chain joins TRBV20-1 and TRBJ1-2; no reliable D call. The source of this sequence is a woman in her forties or fifties with active or convalescent COVID-19. CDR3 in amino acids: CSARLTYGYTF. CDR3 DNA sequence: TGCAGTGCTAGACTGACTTATGGCTACACCTTC.